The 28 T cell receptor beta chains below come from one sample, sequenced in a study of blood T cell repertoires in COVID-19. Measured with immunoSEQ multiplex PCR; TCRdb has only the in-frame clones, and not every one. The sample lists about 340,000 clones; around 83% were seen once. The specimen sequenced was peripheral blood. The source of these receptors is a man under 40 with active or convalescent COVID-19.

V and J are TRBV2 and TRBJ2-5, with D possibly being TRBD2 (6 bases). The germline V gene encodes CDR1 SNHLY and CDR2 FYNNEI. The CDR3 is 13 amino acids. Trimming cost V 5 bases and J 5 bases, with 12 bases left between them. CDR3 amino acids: CASSQGRGETQYF. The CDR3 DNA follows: TGTGCCAGCAGTCAGGGTCGGGGGGAGACCCAGTACTTC. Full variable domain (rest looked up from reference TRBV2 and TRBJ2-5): EPEVTQTPSHQVTQMGQEVILRCVPISNHLYFYWYRQILGQKVEFLVSFYNNEISEKSEIFDDQFSVERPDGSNFTLKIRSTKLEDSAMYFCASSQGRGETQYFGPGTRLLVL.

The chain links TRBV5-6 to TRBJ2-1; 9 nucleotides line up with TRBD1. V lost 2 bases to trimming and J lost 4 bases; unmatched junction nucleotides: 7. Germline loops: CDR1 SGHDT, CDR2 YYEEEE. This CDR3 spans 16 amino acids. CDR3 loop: CASSLPGQGRYNEQFF. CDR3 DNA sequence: TGTGCCAGCAGCTTACCCGGACAGGGGAGGTACAATGAGCAGTTCTTC.

The CDR3 loop reads CASSQAGTGGREQFF. In DNA form, the CDR3 reads TGTGCCAGCAGCCAAGCCGGGACAGGGGGGAGGGAGCAGTTCTTC. V gene TRBV3-1 (or the pseudogene TRBV3-2) combines with J gene TRBJ2-1; TRBD1 matches at 11 bases. Germline lookup yields CDR1 LGHDT and CDR2 YNNKEL (reference sequence). Germline trimming cut 1 base from V and 10 bases from J; bases unmatched to any gene: 6. There are 15 residues in the CDR3.

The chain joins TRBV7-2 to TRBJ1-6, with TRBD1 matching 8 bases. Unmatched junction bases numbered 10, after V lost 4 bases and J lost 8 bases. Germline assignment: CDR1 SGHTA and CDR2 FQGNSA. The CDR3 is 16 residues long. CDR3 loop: CASSSQADRGDSPLHF. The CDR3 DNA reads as TGTGCCAGCAGCTCCCAGGCCGACAGGGGTGATTCACCCCTCCACTTT. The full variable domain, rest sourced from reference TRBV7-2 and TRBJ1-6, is GAGVSQSPSNKVTEKGKDVELRCDPISGHTALYWYRQSLGQGLEFLIYFQGNSAPDKSGLPSDRFSAERTGGSVSTLTIQRTQQEDSAVYLCASSSQADRGDSPLHFGNGTRLTVT.

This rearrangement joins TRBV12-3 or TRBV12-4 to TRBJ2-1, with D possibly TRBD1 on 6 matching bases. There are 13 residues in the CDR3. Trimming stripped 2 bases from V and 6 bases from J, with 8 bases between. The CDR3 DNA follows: TGTGCCAGCAGTTTATTACAGGGCAATGAGCAGTTCTTC. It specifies CASSLLQGNEQFF.

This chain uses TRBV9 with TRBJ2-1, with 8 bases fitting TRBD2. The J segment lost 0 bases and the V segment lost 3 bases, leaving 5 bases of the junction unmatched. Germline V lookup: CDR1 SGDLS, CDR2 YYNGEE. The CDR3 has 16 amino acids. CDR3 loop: CASSGSGISSYNEQFF. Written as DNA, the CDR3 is TGTGCCAGCAGCGGTAGCGGGATTAGCTCCTACAATGAGCAGTTCTTC.

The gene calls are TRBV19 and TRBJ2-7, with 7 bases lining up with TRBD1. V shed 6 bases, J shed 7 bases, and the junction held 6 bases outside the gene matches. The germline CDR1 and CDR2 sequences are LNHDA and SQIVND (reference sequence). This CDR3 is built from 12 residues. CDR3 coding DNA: TGTGCCAGTAGGAGACAGGGTGGGGAGCAGTACTTC. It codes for CASRRQGGEQYF.

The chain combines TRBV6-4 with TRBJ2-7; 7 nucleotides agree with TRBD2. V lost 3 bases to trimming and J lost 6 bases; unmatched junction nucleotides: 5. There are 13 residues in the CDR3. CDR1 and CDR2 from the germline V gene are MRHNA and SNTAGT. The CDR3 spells CASSEGSGTEQYF. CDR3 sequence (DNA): TGTGCCAGCAGTGAAGGGAGCGGGACCGAGCAGTACTTC.

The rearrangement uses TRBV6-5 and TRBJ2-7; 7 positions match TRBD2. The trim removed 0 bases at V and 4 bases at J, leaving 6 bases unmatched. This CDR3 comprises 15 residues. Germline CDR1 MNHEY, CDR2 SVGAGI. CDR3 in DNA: TGTGCCAGCAGTTACTCGATCAGTAGCGGGTACGAGCAGTACTTC. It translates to CASSYSISSGYEQYF.

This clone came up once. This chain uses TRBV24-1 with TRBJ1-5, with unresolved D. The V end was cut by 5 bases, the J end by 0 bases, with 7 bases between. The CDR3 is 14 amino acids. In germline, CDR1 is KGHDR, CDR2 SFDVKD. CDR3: CATSAPYSNQPQHF. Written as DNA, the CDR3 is TGTGCCACCAGTGCCCCTTATAGCAATCAGCCCCAGCATTTT.

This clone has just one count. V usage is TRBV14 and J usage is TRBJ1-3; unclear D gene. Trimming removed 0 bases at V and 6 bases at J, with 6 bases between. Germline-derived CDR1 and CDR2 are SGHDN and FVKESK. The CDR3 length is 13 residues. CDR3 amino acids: CASSQEAANTIYF. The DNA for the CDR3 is TGTGCCAGCAGCCAAGAGGCCGCAAACACCATATATTTT.

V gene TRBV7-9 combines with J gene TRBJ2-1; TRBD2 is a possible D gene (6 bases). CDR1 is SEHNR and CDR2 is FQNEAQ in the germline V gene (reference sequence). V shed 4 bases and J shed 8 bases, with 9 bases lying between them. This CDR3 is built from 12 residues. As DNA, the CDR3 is TGTGCCAGCAGCTCAGGGACTTATGAGCAGTTCTTC. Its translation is CASSSGTYEQFF. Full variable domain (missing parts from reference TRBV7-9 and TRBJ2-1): DTGVSQNPRHKITKRGQNVTFRCDPISEHNRLYWYRQTLGQGPEFLTYFQNEAQLEKSRLLSDRFSAERPKGSFSTLEIQRTEQGDSAMYLCASSSGTYEQFFGPGTRLTVL.

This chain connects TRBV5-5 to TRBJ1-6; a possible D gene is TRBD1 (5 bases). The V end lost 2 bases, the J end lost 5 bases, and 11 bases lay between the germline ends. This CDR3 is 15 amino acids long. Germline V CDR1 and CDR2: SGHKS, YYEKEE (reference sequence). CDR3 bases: TGTGCCAGCAGCTTTGACAGCGAGAATAATTCACCCCTCCACTTT. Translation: CASSFDSENNSPLHF.

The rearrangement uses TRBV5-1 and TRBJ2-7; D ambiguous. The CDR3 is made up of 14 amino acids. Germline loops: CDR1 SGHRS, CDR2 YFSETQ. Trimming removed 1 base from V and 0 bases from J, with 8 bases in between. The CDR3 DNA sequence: TGCGCCAGCAGCTTGCTCCACAGCTCCTACGAGCAGTACTTC. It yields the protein CASSLLHSSYEQYF.

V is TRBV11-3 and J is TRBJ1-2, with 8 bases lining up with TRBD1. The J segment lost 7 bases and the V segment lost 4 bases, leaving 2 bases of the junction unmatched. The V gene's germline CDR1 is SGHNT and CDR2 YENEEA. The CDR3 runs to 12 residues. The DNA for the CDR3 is TGTGCCAGCAGCTCGACAGGGGTTGGCTACACCTTC. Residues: CASSSTGVGYTF. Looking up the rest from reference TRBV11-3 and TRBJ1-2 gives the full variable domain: EAGVVQSPRYKIIEKKQPVAFWCNPISGHNTLYWYLQNLGQGPELLIRYENEEAVDDSQLPKDRFSAERLKGVDSTLKIQPAELGDSAVYLCASSSTGVGYTFGSGTRLTVV.

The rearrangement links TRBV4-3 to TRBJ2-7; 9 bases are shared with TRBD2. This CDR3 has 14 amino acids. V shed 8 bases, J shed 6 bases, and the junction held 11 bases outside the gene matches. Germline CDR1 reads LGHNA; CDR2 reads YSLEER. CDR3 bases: TGCGCCAGCGGATATAGCGGGAGAGTGTGCGAGCAGTACTTC. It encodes CASGYSGRVCEQYF.

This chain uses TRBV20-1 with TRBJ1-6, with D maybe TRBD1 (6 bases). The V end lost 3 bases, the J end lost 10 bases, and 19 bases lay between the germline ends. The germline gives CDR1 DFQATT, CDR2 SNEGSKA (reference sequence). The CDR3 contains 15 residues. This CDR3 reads CSASSGATGNSPLHF. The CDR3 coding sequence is TGCAGTGCTAGTAGTGGGGCGACAGGTAACTCACCCCTCCACTTT.

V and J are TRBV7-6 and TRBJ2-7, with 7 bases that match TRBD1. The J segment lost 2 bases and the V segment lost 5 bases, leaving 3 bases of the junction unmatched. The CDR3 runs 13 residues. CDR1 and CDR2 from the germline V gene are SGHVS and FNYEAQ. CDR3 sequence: CASSPGQTYEQYF. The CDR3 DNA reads TGTGCCAGCAGCCCGGGACAGACCTACGAGCAGTACTTC.

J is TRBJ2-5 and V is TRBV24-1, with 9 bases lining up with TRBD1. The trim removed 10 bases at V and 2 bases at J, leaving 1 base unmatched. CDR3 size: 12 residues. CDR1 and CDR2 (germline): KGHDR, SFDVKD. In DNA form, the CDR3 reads TGTGCCACGGGACAGGGTCAAGAGACCCAGTACTTC. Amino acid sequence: CATGQGQETQYF.

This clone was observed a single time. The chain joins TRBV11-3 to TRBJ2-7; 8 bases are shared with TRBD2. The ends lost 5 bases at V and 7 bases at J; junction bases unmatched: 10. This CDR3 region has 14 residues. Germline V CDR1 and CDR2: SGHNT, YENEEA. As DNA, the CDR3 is TGTGCCAGCAGCCCGCACAGACTAGCGAGGGAGCAGTACTTC. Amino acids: CASSPHRLAREQYF.

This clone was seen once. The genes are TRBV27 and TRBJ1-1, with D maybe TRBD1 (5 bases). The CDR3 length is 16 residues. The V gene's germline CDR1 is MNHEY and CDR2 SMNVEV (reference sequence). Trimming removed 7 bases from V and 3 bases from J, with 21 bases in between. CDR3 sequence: CASTPLSWGDDTEAFF. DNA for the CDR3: TGTGCCAGCACTCCTCTATCTTGGGGGGATGACACTGAAGCTTTCTTT.

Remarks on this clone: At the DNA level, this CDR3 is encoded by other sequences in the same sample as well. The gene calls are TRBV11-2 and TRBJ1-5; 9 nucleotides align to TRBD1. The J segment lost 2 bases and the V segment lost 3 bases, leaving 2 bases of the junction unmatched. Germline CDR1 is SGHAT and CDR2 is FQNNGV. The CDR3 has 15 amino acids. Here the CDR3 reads CASSLDRGGNQPQHF. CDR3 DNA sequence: TGTGCCAGCAGCTTGGACAGGGGTGGCAATCAGCCCCAGCATTTT.

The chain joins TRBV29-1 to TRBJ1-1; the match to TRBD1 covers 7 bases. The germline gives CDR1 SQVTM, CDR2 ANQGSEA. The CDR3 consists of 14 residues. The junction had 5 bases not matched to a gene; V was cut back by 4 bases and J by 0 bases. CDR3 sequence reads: CSVATGLMNTEAFF. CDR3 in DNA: TGCAGCGTTGCGACAGGGTTGATGAACACTGAAGCTTTCTTT.

This chain's CDR3 is CASSLDRRNTEAFF. CDR3 DNA sequence: TGTGCCAGCTCGTTGGACAGGAGGAACACTGAAGCTTTCTTT. This rearrangement joins TRBV18 to TRBJ1-1; the match to TRBD1 covers 7 bases. V lost 6 bases, J lost 1 base, and 5 bases stayed unmatched. This CDR3 spans 14 amino acids. Germline V lookup: CDR1 KGHSH, CDR2 LQKENI.

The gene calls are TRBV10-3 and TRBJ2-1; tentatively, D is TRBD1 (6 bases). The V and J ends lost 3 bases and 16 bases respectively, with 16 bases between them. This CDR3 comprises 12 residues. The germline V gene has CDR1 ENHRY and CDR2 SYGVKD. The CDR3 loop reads CAISENRDQSFF. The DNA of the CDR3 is TGTGCCATCAGTGAAAACAGGGACCAGAGTTTCTTC.

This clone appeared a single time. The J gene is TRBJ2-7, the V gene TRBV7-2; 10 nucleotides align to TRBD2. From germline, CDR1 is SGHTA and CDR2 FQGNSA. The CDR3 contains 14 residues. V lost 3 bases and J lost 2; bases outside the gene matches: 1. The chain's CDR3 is CASSFTSGTYEQYF. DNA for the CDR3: TGTGCCAGCAGCTTTACTAGCGGGACCTACGAGCAGTACTTC.

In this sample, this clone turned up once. The DNA for the CDR3 is TGTGCCAGCAGTTACTCCTTGGATCAGGGAAACATTCAGTACTTC. Translating gives CASSYSLDQGNIQYF. The chain has TRBV6-2 or TRBV6-3 and TRBJ2-4; tentatively, D is TRBD1 (5 bases). The ends were cut back, 0 bases at V and 6 bases at J, with 12 bases in the middle. This CDR3 comprises 15 residues. Germline values: CDR1 MNHEY, CDR2 SVGEGT.

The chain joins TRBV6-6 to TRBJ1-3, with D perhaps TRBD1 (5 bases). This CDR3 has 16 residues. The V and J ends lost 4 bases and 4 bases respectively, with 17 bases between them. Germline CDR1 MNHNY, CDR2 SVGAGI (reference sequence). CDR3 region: CASSSKLLGVGNTIYF. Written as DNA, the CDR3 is TGTGCCAGCAGTTCGAAGCTTTTAGGGGTGGGAAACACCATATATTTT.